The 20 T cell receptor beta chains below all came from one sample that was sequenced in a study of blood T cells in healthy people across ages. A J-beta primer mix and a sample-barcoded 5' primer were used in a second PCR of roughly 7 to 12 cycles. TCRdb re-called the 5' RACE reads with MiXCR, one entry per CDR3 protein. Seen here are 2 million or so distinct CDR3 sequences, around half observed once, and the top ten hold around 2.1%. The material sequenced was blood. Every receptor here comes from a woman aged 40 to 50 in good health.

The genes are TRBV7-9 and TRBJ2-1; 8 bases fit TRBD1. Germline V CDR1 and CDR2: SEHNR, FQNEAQ (reference sequence). V shed 4 bases and J 4 bases; nucleotides not matched to a gene: 9. The CDR3 runs 16 residues. In DNA form, the CDR3 reads TGTGCCAGCAGCTACTCGGTGACAGGGGATTACAATGAGCAGTTCTTC. Its protein is CASSYSVTGDYNEQFF.

This sequence joins TRBV29-1 and TRBJ2-5, with D perhaps assigned TRBD1 or TRBD2 (5 bases each). CDR1 is SQVTM and CDR2 is ANQGSEA in the germline V gene. This CDR3 has 17 residues. V was clipped by 7 bases and J by 11 bases, with 35 bases between them. This chain's CDR3 is CSAWGPSGSKTPNEQYF. DNA for the CDR3: TGCAGCGCCTGGGGACCCTCCGGGTCAAAGACGCCCAATGAGCAGTACTTC. Drawing the rest from reference TRBV29-1 and TRBJ2-5, the complete variable domain is SAVISQKPSRDICQRGTSLTIQCQVDSQVTMMFWYRQQPGQSLTLIATANQGSEATYESGFVIDKFPISRPNLTFSTLTVSNMSPEDSSIYLCSAWGPSGSKTPNEQYFGPGTRLLVL.

This clonotype was counted between two and nine times. The V gene is TRBV4-3, the J gene TRBJ2-7; a possible D gene is TRBD1 (6 bases). The ends were cut back, 1 base at V and 4 bases at J, with 11 bases in the middle. This CDR3 contains 14 residues. CDR1 is LGHNA and CDR2 is YSLEER in the germline V gene. The CDR3 region is CASSQGQGYYEQYF. The CDR3 DNA follows: TGCGCCAGCAGCCAAGGGCAGGGGTATTACGAGCAGTACTTC.

V and J are TRBV5-1 and TRBJ2-5, with D tentatively TRBD1 (6 bases). There are 15 residues in the CDR3. Trimming shortened V by 7 bases and J by 2 bases, and 18 bases separated the two germline ends. The germline CDR1 and CDR2 sequences are SGHRS and YFSETQ. CDR3 DNA: TGCGCCAGCCGAGATACGTGGGGGCCGCAAGAGACCCAGTACTTC. Amino acids: CASRDTWGPQETQYF.

The chain is built from TRBV20-1 and TRBJ2-1, with 7 bases that match TRBD2. This CDR3 has 15 residues. Germline assignment: CDR1 DFQATT and CDR2 SNEGSKA (reference sequence). Germline trimming cut 4 bases from V and 4 bases from J; bases unmatched to any gene: 10. The CDR3 loop reads CSATNLGLYYNEQFF. The CDR3 DNA reads TGCAGTGCTACCAACCTGGGACTATATTACAATGAGCAGTTCTTC.

The V gene is TRBV7-2, the J gene TRBJ2-5; 11 bases match TRBD2. The end of the DNA fits TRBJ2-7 better, so the J call may be wrong. The CDR3 consists of 16 residues. Germline V gene lookup returns CDR1 SGHTA and CDR2 FQGNSA. CDR3 region: CTSSLVASGGFYEQYF. The CDR3 bases are TGTACCAGCAGCTTAGTAGCTAGCGGGGGGTTCTACGAGCAGTACTTC.

This clonotype was detected only once. The chain recombines TRBV18 with TRBJ2-1, with TRBD2 matching over 9 bases. The CDR3 runs 17 residues. The junction had 9 bases not matched to a gene; V was cut back by 6 bases and J by 0 bases. CDR1 and CDR2 from the germline V gene are KGHSH and LQKENI. CDR3 loop: CASSHGPRGGSYNEQFF. CDR3 DNA: TGTGCCAGCTCCCACGGCCCGCGGGGGGGCTCCTACAATGAGCAGTTCTTC.

The rearrangement uses TRBV27 and TRBJ2-1; TRBD1 or TRBD2 may be the D gene (6 bases each). The CDR3 extends over 15 amino acids. Germline V gene data show CDR1 as MNHEY and CDR2 as SMNVEV (reference sequence). V lost 10 bases and J 2 bases, leaving 18 bases between the germline ends. This CDR3 is CATTGAGRTYNEQFF. The DNA of the CDR3 is TGTGCCACCACGGGGGCGGGTCGAACCTACAATGAGCAGTTCTTC.

The chain combines TRBV6-1 with TRBJ2-1; 12 nucleotides line up with TRBD2. CDR1 and CDR2 from the germline V gene are MNHNS and SASEGT. The J segment lost 7 bases and the V segment lost 5 bases, leaving 18 bases of the junction unmatched. The CDR3 sequence is 19 residues long. CDR3 sequence (DNA): TGTGCCAGCAGTACGACAGGGTTTGGGCTAGCGGGGGGGCCGAATGAGCAGTTCTTC. Its translation: CASSTTGFGLAGGPNEQFF.

J is TRBJ2-1 and V is TRBV20-1; 7 nucleotides line up with TRBD2. The V segment lost 0 bases and the J segment 6 bases; nucleotides outside the gene matches: 2. The CDR3 consists of 13 residues. The germline CDR1 and CDR2 sequences are DFQATT and SNEGSKA (reference sequence). The DNA of the CDR3 is TGCAGTGCTAGAGAGACTAGCATCAATGAGCAGTTCTTC. Translated, it gives CSARETSINEQFF.

This clonotype was counted only a few times. This rearrangement joins TRBV5-1 to TRBJ2-7; 7 nucleotides line up with TRBD1. The germline gives CDR1 SGHRS, CDR2 YFSETQ. The ends lost 6 bases at V and 0 bases at J; junction bases unmatched: 6. The CDR3 consists of 14 residues. CDR3 nucleotide sequence: TGCGCCAGCAACAACAGGGGCAGCTCCTACGAGCAGTACTTC. It encodes CASNNRGSSYEQYF.

This clonotype occurred a few times. The chain's CDR3 is CSVEEGGVLGDTQYF. The CDR3 nucleotides are TGCAGCGTTGAAGAAGGGGGGGTTTTGGGAGATACGCAGTATTTT. The V gene is TRBV29-1, the J gene TRBJ2-3, with D tentatively TRBD2 (7 bases). The germline CDR1 and CDR2 sequences are SQVTM and ANQGSEA. The CDR3 length is 15 residues. V was shortened by 0 bases and J by 5 bases, with 15 bases between the two germline ends.

CDR3 sequence: CASSVREGINSPLHF. The CDR3 DNA reads as TGTGCCAGCAGCGTCCGAGAAGGTATAAATTCACCCCTCCACTTT. The V and J genes are TRBV9 and TRBJ1-6; D not resolved. Trimming cost V 2 bases and J 7 bases, with 13 bases left between them. Germline CDR1 and CDR2: SGDLS and YYNGEE. CDR3 size: 15 residues.

The V and J genes are TRBV7-2 and TRBJ1-2; unclear D gene. V was trimmed by 1 base and J by 3 bases, leaving 12 bases between them. The germline gives CDR1 SGHTA, CDR2 FQGNSA. The CDR3 is 15 residues long. CDR3 nucleotides: TGTGCCAGCAGCTTAGGTTATCGGGATGACTATGGCTACACCTTC. This gives the protein CASSLGYRDDYGYTF.

The J gene is TRBJ2-1, the V gene TRBV5-4; 8 nucleotides line up with TRBD2. The trim removed 4 bases at V and 3 bases at J, leaving 9 bases unmatched. The CDR3 consists of 16 residues. Germline V gene data show CDR1 as SGHNT and CDR2 as YYREEE (reference sequence). CDR3 protein: CASSHSTSAIYNEQFF. Written as DNA, the CDR3 is TGTGCCAGCAGCCATTCGACTAGCGCCATCTACAATGAGCAGTTCTTC.

This clonotype turned up a few times. The chain uses TRBV4-3 and TRBJ2-3, with TRBD1 matching 12 bases. The V gene's germline CDR1 is LGHNA and CDR2 YSLEER. The CDR3 is 16 residues long. Germline trimming cut 4 bases from V and 4 bases from J; bases unmatched to any gene: 6. CDR3 protein: CASSRGGQGAADTQYF. The DNA for the CDR3 is TGCGCCAGCAGCCGAGGGGGACAGGGGGCCGCAGATACGCAGTATTTT.

V is TRBV12-3 or TRBV12-4 and J is TRBJ2-1; maybe TRBD2 (5 bases). V lost 2 bases and J lost 6, with 11 bases in between. This CDR3 region has 14 residues. CDR3 coding DNA: TGTGCCAGCAGTTTAAAGGTCGGGGTCAATGAGCAGTTCTTC. As protein: CASSLKVGVNEQFF.

This clonotype was counted only a few times. The chain joins TRBV10-3 to TRBJ2-5; 8 bases agree with TRBD1. Germline loops: CDR1 ENHRY, CDR2 SYGVKD. V shed 4 bases, J shed 5 bases, and the junction held 3 bases outside the gene matches. CDR3 size: 13 residues. CDR3 loop: CAISGTGQETQYF. The CDR3 bases are TGTGCCATCAGTGGGACAGGGCAGGAGACCCAGTACTTC.

This chain connects TRBV6-5 to TRBJ2-6; either TRBD1 or TRBD2 may supply D (5 bases each). This CDR3 is built from 16 residues. V lost 2 bases, J lost 4 bases, and 12 bases lay in between. Germline CDR1 is MNHEY and CDR2 is SVGAGI. CDR3 nucleotides: TGTGCCAGCAGTTACCAGGGTACTAGGGGGGCCAACGTCCTGACTTTC. Amino acid sequence: CASSYQGTRGANVLTF.

The chain couples TRBV25-1 to TRBJ1-6, with 7 nucleotides matching TRBD1. J gave up 9 bases and V 4 bases, and 12 bases lay outside the gene matches. CDR3 length: 16 residues. Germline CDR1 is MGHDK and CDR2 is SYGVNS. The CDR3 DNA follows: TGTGCCAGCAGTGCGGGGCCGGGACAGTCGGCTTCACCCCTCCACTTT. This sequence encodes CASSAGPGQSASPLHF.